These 22 T cell receptor beta chains were all obtained from the same sample, sequenced in a study of early T cells in non-severe SARS-CoV-2 infection. Each CDR3 protein gets one entry after TCRdb re-called the 5' RACE reads with MiXCR. The table records under 45,000 distinct CDR3 sequences, roughly 5.4% of them present only once. Sample: whole blood, taken at baseline. The receptor set was obtained from an adult who was a healthcare worker with PCR-confirmed SARS-CoV-2 infection or an uninfected control (not recorded which).

A few counts support this clonotype. V and J are TRBV24-1 and TRBJ2-1, with TRBD2 matching 11 bases. Trimming at V came to 4 bases and at J to 4 bases, leaving 5 bases not matched to a gene. In germline, CDR1 is KGHDR, CDR2 SFDVKD. This CDR3 has 16 amino acids. The CDR3 sequence is CATSDRTSGQYNEQFF. In DNA form, the CDR3 reads TGTGCCACCAGTGACCGGACTAGCGGGCAATACAATGAGCAGTTCTTC.

This clonotype was counted between two and nine times. V is TRBV30 and J is TRBJ1-1, with D possibly TRBD1 on 5 matching bases. V was shortened by 4 bases and J by 5 bases, with 14 bases between the two germline ends. The CDR3 consists of 13 residues. Germline-derived CDR1 and CDR2 are GTSNPN and SVGIG (reference sequence). DNA for the CDR3: TGTGCCTGGATTCCTCCGCAGGGTACTGAAGCTTTCTTT. Translation gives CAWIPPQGTEAFF.

This clonotype came up many times. The chain has TRBV29-1 and TRBJ2-1; no reliable D call. CDR3 length: 14 residues. The germline V and J ends were trimmed by 1 base and 0 bases, with 7 bases remaining between them. CDR1 is SQVTM and CDR2 is ANQGSEA in the germline V gene. CDR3 residues: CSVEAQSSYNEQFF. The CDR3 bases are TGCAGCGTTGAAGCCCAGAGCTCCTACAATGAGCAGTTCTTC.

Ten or more counts support this clonotype. The chain combines TRBV27 with TRBJ2-7, with D tentatively TRBD2 (5 bases). The CDR3 runs 12 residues. Germline CDR1 and CDR2: MNHEY and SMNVEV (reference sequence). CDR3 bases: TGTGCCAGCAGTTTATCGTCTCCGGGGAAGAACGTC. It codes for CASSLSSPGKNV.

This clonotype was detected ten times or more. This chain connects TRBV6-2 or TRBV6-3 to TRBJ2-1; 14 bases are shared with TRBD2. V was pared by 8 bases and J by 6 bases, with 12 bases of the junction left unmatched. CDR1 and CDR2 (germline): MNHEY, SVGEGT. The CDR3 is made up of 17 amino acids. Written as DNA, the CDR3 is TGTGCCAGCCGAGGACTAGCGGGAGGAGAGAAAGGCAATGAGCAGTTCTTC. Protein sequence: CASRGLAGGEKGNEQFF.

This clonotype was seen many times. The chain carries TRBV12-3 or TRBV12-4 and TRBJ1-1; 9 bases align to TRBD1. V shed 6 bases and J 1 base; nucleotides not matched to a gene: 0. This CDR3 region has 13 residues. The CDR3 sequence: CASRDRGNTEAFF. CDR3 in DNA: TGTGCCAGCAGGGACAGGGGGAACACTGAAGCTTTCTTT.

This clonotype has a count of ten or more. V gene TRBV28 combines with J gene TRBJ2-7; D is unclear. Germline V gene sequence: CDR1 MDHEN, CDR2 SYDVKM. CDR3 size: 14 residues. The V gene lost 5 bases and the J gene lost 1 base, with 12 bases spanning the gap. This chain's CDR3 is CASSKSSTSYEQYV. The CDR3 coding sequence is TGTGCCAGCAGTAAATCCTCTACTTCCTACGAGCAGTACGTC.

This clonotype was detected a few times. The chain links TRBV13 to TRBJ2-1, with a tentative D call TRBD1 (6 bases). This CDR3 region has 15 residues. CDR1 is PRHDT and CDR2 is FYEKMQ in the germline V gene (reference sequence). V was clipped by 6 bases and J by 2 bases, with 14 bases between them. In nucleotides, the CDR3 is TGTGCCAGCAGTGAACAGGGTGAAGCCTACAATGAGCAGTTCTTC. This encodes CASSEQGEAYNEQFF.

At least ten counts were recorded for this clonotype. The chain couples TRBV9 to TRBJ2-4, with D unclear. Germline V gene lookup returns CDR1 SGDLS and CDR2 YYNGEE. Trimming removed 2 bases at V and 0 bases at J, with 12 bases between. The CDR3 is made up of 16 amino acids. CDR3 in DNA: TGTGCCAGCAGCGTGCAGCCTACGCTAGCCAAAAACATTCAGTACTTC. This gives the protein CASSVQPTLAKNIQYF.

This clonotype was observed a few times. The V and J genes are TRBV5-1 and TRBJ2-3, with 8 bases identical to TRBD2. The CDR3 covers 17 residues. From germline, CDR1 is SGHRS and CDR2 YFSETQ. V shed 4 bases, J shed 0 bases, and the junction held 10 bases outside the gene matches. The CDR3 here is CASSPWDSSGSTDTQYF. The CDR3 nucleotides are TGCGCCAGCAGCCCCTGGGATTCTAGCGGGAGCACAGATACGCAGTATTTT. The full variable domain, in which reference TRBV5-1 and TRBJ2-3 provide the parts outside the CDR3, is KAGVTQTPRYLIKTRGQQVTLSCSPISGHRSVSWYQQTPGQGLQFLFEYFSETQRNKGNFPGRFSGRQFSNSRSEMNVSTLELGDSALYLCASSPWDSSGSTDTQYFGPGTRLTVL.

This chain joins TRBV6-6 and TRBJ1-2, with D hard to call. Trimming pared 6 bases from V and 7 bases from J, leaving 12 bases between. CDR1 and CDR2 (germline): MNHNY, SVGAGI (reference sequence). The CDR3 extends over 12 amino acids. The CDR3 reads CASSPRPPGYTF. The CDR3 bases are TGTGCCAGCAGCCCTCGACCCCCTGGCTACACCTTC.

This clonotype was seen at least ten times. The chain joins TRBV16 to TRBJ2-7; D perhaps matches TRBD2 (6 bases). V was shortened by 1 base and J by 4 bases, with 17 bases between the two germline ends. Germline V gene lookup returns CDR1 KGHSY and CDR2 FQNENV. The CDR3 is 16 amino acids. CDR3 amino acids: CASSQLLPSEVYEQYV. The CDR3 region has the DNA TGTGCCAGCAGCCAATTGCTTCCTAGCGAAGTATACGAGCAGTACGTC.

This clonotype was picked up many times. This chain uses TRBV7-9 with TRBJ1-4; TRBD1 matches 7 bases. CDR1 is SEHNR and CDR2 is FQNEAQ in the germline V gene (reference sequence). Trimming at V came to 3 bases and at J to 8 bases, leaving 3 bases not matched to a gene. There are 13 residues in the CDR3. CDR3 nucleotides: TGTGCCAGCAGCTTGGGACAGAGAGAAAAACTGTTTTTT. It yields the protein CASSLGQREKLFF.

In this sample, this clonotype turned up many times. The rearrangement joins TRBV28 to TRBJ2-2, with 9 nucleotides matching TRBD2. Germline CDR1 reads MDHEN; CDR2 reads SYDVKM. With 5 bases clipped from V and 8 bases from J, the junction kept 9 bases outside the gene matches. This CDR3 region has 15 residues. CDR3 sequence (DNA): TGTGCCAGCAGTCTCCTAGCGGGACCGGCGGGGGAGCTGTTTTTT. It encodes CASSLLAGPAGELFF.

This clonotype was counted a few times. V gene TRBV10-2 combines with J gene TRBJ2-7; 10 positions match TRBD2. The germline V gene encodes CDR1 WSHSY and CDR2 SAAADI. V dropped 10 bases and J dropped 2; count of bases not matched to a gene: 11. CDR3 length equals 15 residues. The CDR3 coding sequence is TGCGCCAACAACCCGAGCGGGAGGGGGACCTACGAGCAGTACGTC. Its translation is CANNPSGRGTYEQYV.

This clonotype was recorded many times. This chain joins TRBV12-3 or TRBV12-4 and TRBJ2-1; perhaps D is TRBD1 or TRBD2 (7 bases each). This CDR3 comprises 21 residues. V lost 5 bases and J lost 0, with 29 bases in between. The CDR3 here is CASSPAGRQGGVGSSYNEQFF. DNA of the CDR3: TGTGCCAGCAGTCCGGCGGGTAGACAGGGAGGGGTAGGAAGCTCCTACAATGAGCAGTTCTTC.

The rearrangement uses TRBV24-1 and TRBJ2-2; weak D call: TRBD1 (5 bases). V lost 6 bases and J lost 6, with 16 bases in between. The CDR3 length is 15 residues. Germline-derived CDR1 and CDR2 are KGHDR and SFDVKD. The CDR3 DNA sequence: TGTGCCACCAGTTCCCCAGGGTCCAGGGCCGGGGAGCTGTTTTTT. Its protein is CATSSPGSRAGELFF.

This clonotype was counted between two and nine times. The chain recombines TRBV4-3 with TRBJ2-2; D is possibly TRBD1 (6 bases). The V gene's germline CDR1 is LGHNA and CDR2 YSLEER. This CDR3 contains 14 residues. V lost 3 bases and J 5 bases, leaving 10 bases between the germline ends. The CDR3 here is CASSHRQETGELFF. CDR3 in DNA: TGCGCCAGCAGCCACAGACAGGAAACCGGGGAGCTGTTTTTT.

This clonotype showed up many times. The gene calls are TRBV7-8 and TRBJ2-2, with a possible D match to TRBD1 (6 bases). The CDR3 runs to 17 residues. V lost 5 bases and J 0 bases, leaving 16 bases between the germline ends. The V gene's germline CDR1 is SGHVS and CDR2 FQNEAQ. Written as DNA, the CDR3 is TGTGCCAGCAGCCTATCATCCGGGACAACGAACACCGGGGAGCTGTTTTTT. It yields the protein CASSLSSGTTNTGELFF.

There are a few counts of this clonotype. V gene TRBV7-9 combines with J gene TRBJ2-3; perhaps TRBD2 as D (5 bases). In germline, CDR1 is SEHNR, CDR2 FQNEAQ (reference sequence). V was shortened by 6 bases and J by 6 bases, with 13 bases between the two germline ends. The CDR3 spans 13 residues. CDR3 bases: TGTGCCAGCAGGAGCGGACTCGGGGATACGCAGTATTTT. Translated, it gives CASRSGLGDTQYF.

The chain joins TRBV19 to TRBJ2-5; the D is unclear. V was cut by 3 bases and J by 4 bases, with 9 bases left in between. Germline V gene data show CDR1 as LNHDA and CDR2 as SQIVND (reference sequence). CDR3 length: 13 amino acids. The DNA of the CDR3 is TGTGCCAGTAGTATTGGGGTTTTAGAGACCCAGTACTTC. It translates to CASSIGVLETQYF.

This clonotype was counted many times. The rearrangement links TRBV5-4 to TRBJ2-3, with 8 bases fitting TRBD2. CDR1 is SGHNT and CDR2 is YYREEE in the germline V gene (reference sequence). Losses at the gene ends were 1 base for V and 3 bases for J; bases not matched to a gene: 10. CDR3 length: 17 residues. CDR3 sequence: CASSLRGREALTDTQYF. The CDR3 bases are TGTGCCAGCAGCTTGCGGGGGCGGGAGGCCCTTACAGATACGCAGTATTTT. The entire variable domain, with the rest obtained from reference TRBV5-4 and TRBJ2-3, is as follows: ETGVTQSPTHLIKTRGQQVTLRCSSQSGHNTVSWYQQALGQGPQFIFQYYREEENGRGNFPPRFSGLQFPNYSSELNVNALELDDSALYLCASSLRGREALTDTQYFGPGTRLTVL.